Below are 10 T cell receptor beta chains sequenced from a single sample in a study of beta chain features in type 1 diabetes (dated by TCRdb to the late 2010s). Preparation of the library involved the immunoSEQ multiplex PCR assay. The High Capacity cDNA Reverse Transcription Kit was used to reverse transcribe all of the isolated RNA, meaning that expressed TCRB transcripts were what got sequenced. TCRdb stores this immuneACCESS table with in-frame sequences only. Part of the clones is absent; in the studies checked, under half of the shortfall reflects unresolved V genes, and no reason is known for the rest. This sample comprises approximately 110,000 clones, almost 40% of them detected only once. Together, the top ten hold over 0.065% of the sample. Sequencing was carried out using stem cell memory CD4+ T cells from blood. The sample's cell subset or site label, decoded: stem cell-like memory CD4+ T cells. These receptors were collected from a woman younger than 30 in good health.

This clone was picked up a small number of times. The chain has TRBV19 and TRBJ1-5; tentatively, D is TRBD1 (5 bases). The CDR3 is 14 amino acids. Germline V gene lookup returns CDR1 LNHDA and CDR2 SQIVND (reference sequence). V was pared by 9 bases and J by 4 bases, with 16 bases between. The DNA for the CDR3 is TGTGCCAGCGGGGGGGGTACAGGTAATCAGCCCCAGCATTTT. Translating gives CASGGGTGNQPQHF.

This clone was observed a handful of times. V and J are TRBV27 and TRBJ1-1, with D unresolved. The CDR3 spans 13 residues. The germline V gene encodes CDR1 MNHEY and CDR2 SMNVEV (reference sequence). The V end was cut by 5 bases, the J end by 1 base, with 8 bases between. The chain's CDR3 is CASSLRQNTEAFF. The CDR3 coding sequence is TGTGCCAGCAGTCTCAGGCAGAACACTGAAGCTTTCTTT.

This sequence joins TRBV16 and TRBJ1-1, with D uncertain. Germline assignment: CDR1 KGHSY and CDR2 FQNENV. The CDR3 contains 14 residues. Trimming stripped 0 bases from V and 13 bases from J, with 18 bases between. CDR3 protein: CASSQSIEGRSGFF. The CDR3 nucleotides read TGTGCCAGCAGCCAATCGATTGAGGGAAGAAGCGGTTTCTTT.

The chain is built from TRBV6-1 and TRBJ2-7, with D possibly being TRBD2 (5 bases). Trimming shortened V by 2 bases and J by 5 bases, and 28 bases separated the two germline ends. The CDR3 is 19 residues long. Per germline, CDR1 MNHNS and CDR2 SASEGT. In nucleotides, the CDR3 is TGTGCCAGCAGTGAATCCCCACTACCCTTCCGTGGGAGTAGGGACGAGCAGTACTTC. As protein: CASSESPLPFRGSRDEQYF.

This clone came up a few times. The rearrangement links TRBV9 to TRBJ2-7; 7 bases agree with TRBD2. CDR3 length equals 14 residues. Germline assignment: CDR1 SGDLS and CDR2 YYNGEE. J lost 6 bases, V lost 4 bases, and 10 bases had no gene match. The CDR3 region has the DNA TGTGCCAGCAGCCCCTTTGCGGGAGTAGGCGAGCAGTACTTC. Translating it yields CASSPFAGVGEQYF.

The chain has TRBV5-1 and TRBJ1-1; unclear D gene. The length of the CDR3 is 14 residues. V lost 0 bases and J lost 1, with 7 bases in between. Germline V gene sequence: CDR1 SGHRS, CDR2 YFSETQ. In DNA form, the CDR3 reads TGCGCCAGCAGCTTGGGGGCAGGGAACACTGAAGCTTTCTTT. It codes for CASSLGAGNTEAFF.

This clone was detected a few times. V is TRBV5-4 and J is TRBJ2-4; D possibly corresponds to TRBD1 (6 bases). V gave up 4 bases and J gave up 1 base, with 9 bases separating them. The V gene's germline CDR1 is SGHNT and CDR2 YYREEE (reference sequence). This CDR3 contains 14 residues. The CDR3 nucleotides are TGTGCCAGCAGCCGGACAGCCGCCAAAAACATTCAGTACTTC. The encoded protein is CASSRTAAKNIQYF.

The rearrangement links TRBV7-2 to TRBJ2-1; 9 nucleotides line up with TRBD1. The CDR3 extends over 15 amino acids. Per the germline V gene, CDR1 is SGHTA and CDR2 is FQGNSA. Losses at the gene ends were 5 bases for V and 8 bases for J; bases not matched to a gene: 10. Here the CDR3 reads CASSPPGQGIHEQFF. CDR3 DNA: TGTGCCAGCAGCCCACCGGGACAGGGAATACATGAGCAGTTCTTC.

This clone was found a few times. This chain connects TRBV18 to TRBJ2-5; 8 nucleotides match TRBD1. The CDR3 length is 14 residues. The V gene's germline CDR1 is KGHSH and CDR2 LQKENI. V was pared by 3 bases and J by 2 bases, with 2 bases of the junction left unmatched. In DNA, the CDR3 is TGTGCCAGCTCACCCCGACAGGGGCAAGAGACCCAGTACTTC. Translation gives CASSPRQGQETQYF.

The chain links TRBV5-6 to TRBJ1-1; the D gene is possibly TRBD1 (5 bases). The CDR3 totals 16 residues. Trimming pared 3 bases from V and 0 bases from J, leaving 15 bases between. Germline V gene data show CDR1 as SGHDT and CDR2 as YYEEEE. The CDR3, as DNA: TGTGCCAGCAGCTGGGGAGGGGCCAGCATGAACACTGAAGCTTTCTTT. Its translation is CASSWGGASMNTEAFF.